The 11 T cell receptor beta chains presented below share a single source sample, sequenced in a study of human T cells and chemical hapten exposure. TCRdb re-analysed the RACE reads in MiXCR, keeping a single row per CDR3 protein. Of approximately 320,000 distinct CDR3 sequences listed, around 5% are singletons. The time point here: pre-sensitization, week 0. Treatment: therapeutic diphenylcyclopropenone sensitization with weekly scalp DPC. The material was whole blood, obtained in connection with sensitization to the hapten diphenylcyclopropenone (DPC). These receptors were collected from a woman in her late teens or twenties with alopecia areata. Some clones in this sample may be carry-over from other donors' samples.

The chain has TRBV24-1 and TRBJ1-1, with D possibly TRBD1 on 5 matching bases. V dropped 6 bases and J dropped 8 bases, with 9 bases sitting between them. Per the germline V gene, CDR1 is KGHDR and CDR2 is SFDVKD. CDR3 length equals 11 residues. The CDR3 nucleotides read TGTGCCACCAGTCAGGGACCCGAAGCTTTCTTT. Protein: CATSQGPEAFF.

The chain is built from TRBV12-5 and TRBJ2-1; 7 bases map to TRBD1. There are 14 residues in the CDR3. Losses at the gene ends were 1 base for V and 7 bases for J; bases not matched to a gene: 4. The V gene's germline CDR1 is LGHNT and CDR2 FRNRAP. The CDR3 region is CASGLGQGLNEQFF. The DNA for the CDR3 is TGTGCTAGTGGTTTGGGACAGGGATTAAATGAGCAGTTCTTC.

In DNA, the CDR3 is TGTGCCAGCAGCTTTCTAGCGGGGGCTCTCGTTTACAATGAGCAGTTCTTC. Its protein is CASSFLAGALVYNEQFF. V usage is TRBV3-1 and J usage is TRBJ2-1; 10 nucleotides agree with TRBD2. Germline V gene lookup returns CDR1 LGHDT and CDR2 YNNKEL (reference sequence). Trimming removed 5 bases from V and 4 bases from J; junction bases left unmatched: 11. The CDR3 extends over 17 amino acids.

The chain couples TRBV6-2 or TRBV6-3 to TRBJ2-5; no definite D call. Germline V CDR1 and CDR2: MNHEY, SVGEGT. The CDR3 is 12 residues long. V was pared by 4 bases and J by 3 bases, with 6 bases between. The CDR3 here is CASSSREETQYF. In DNA, the CDR3 is TGTGCCAGCAGTTCCAGAGAAGAGACCCAGTACTTC.

The chain recombines TRBV12-3 or TRBV12-4 with TRBJ1-2, with D hard to call. V shed 3 bases and J shed 1 base, with 18 bases lying between them. CDR3 length: 17 amino acids. The CDR3 region has the DNA TGTGCCAGCAGTTTGGGCCCTGGAGAGATCCGTAACTATGGCTACACCTTC. Its protein is CASSLGPGEIRNYGYTF.

The chain has TRBV3-1 and TRBJ2-2; D gene unclear. The ends were cut back, 1 base at V and 1 base at J, with 7 bases in the middle. Germline CDR1 is LGHDT and CDR2 is YNNKEL (reference sequence). The CDR3 is 15 residues long. The CDR3 region has the DNA TGTGCCAGCAGCCAAGGACTCTTGAACACCGGGGAGCTGTTTTTT. Protein sequence: CASSQGLLNTGELFF.

The chain links TRBV19 to TRBJ1-1, with TRBD1 matching 10 bases. From germline, CDR1 is LNHDA and CDR2 SQIVND (reference sequence). The CDR3 runs 15 residues. V lost 6 bases, J lost 4 bases, and 8 bases stayed unmatched. The CDR3 DNA is TGTGCCAGTAGCCGAGACAGGGGGCTGCGCACTGAAGCTTTCTTT. Protein sequence: CASSRDRGLRTEAFF.

This clonotype was recorded at least ten times. The chain uses TRBV28 and TRBJ1-2; TRBD1 might be the D (6 bases). Trimming pared 5 bases from V and 4 bases from J, leaving 17 bases between. The length of the CDR3 is 15 residues. Germline V lookup: CDR1 MDHEN, CDR2 SYDVKM. The DNA of the CDR3 is TGTGCCAGCAGTCCTTCCAACAGGGTCTCCTATGGCTACACCTTC. Encoded protein: CASSPSNRVSYGYTF.

Ten or more counts support this clonotype. This chain connects TRBV28 to TRBJ1-2; D gene unclear. The CDR3 has 12 amino acids. V was shortened by 8 bases and J by 6 bases, with 13 bases between the two germline ends. From germline, CDR1 is MDHEN and CDR2 SYDVKM. The CDR3 DNA is TGTGCCAGCTTTGGGCTAAGCGATGGCTACACCTTC. It translates to CASFGLSDGYTF.

This clonotype occurred many times. This chain links TRBV7-8 with TRBJ2-1; D gene uncertain. The CDR3 covers 15 residues. Trimming cost V 1 base and J 7 bases, with 14 bases left between them. Germline CDR1 reads SGHVS; CDR2 reads FQNEAQ. CDR3 bases: TGTGCCAGCAGCTTAGGGGTCGCAAGACTGAATGAGCAGTTCTTC. Amino acid sequence: CASSLGVARLNEQFF.

This clonotype showed up many times. This chain connects TRBV18 to TRBJ2-3, with a tentative D call TRBD1 (6 bases). Trimming shortened V by 4 bases and J by 2 bases, and 10 bases separated the two germline ends. There are 14 residues in the CDR3. The germline V gene has CDR1 KGHSH and CDR2 LQKENI. CDR3 region: CASSRTADTDTQYF. Written as DNA, the CDR3 is TGTGCCAGCTCACGGACAGCAGACACAGATACGCAGTATTTT.